This record covers a single T cell receptor (beta chain). Alongside a J-beta primer mix, a sample-barcoded 5' primer served in a second PCR lasting 7 to 11 cycles. TCRdb recomputed calls from the 5' RACE reads with MiXCR, one row per CDR3 protein. The table lists under 2,000,000 distinct CDR3 sequences, 49% of them singletons. This sample is part of a study of blood T cells in healthy people across ages. CDR1 and CDR2 from the germline V gene are MDHEN and SYDVKM. V was pared by 4 bases and J by 11 bases, with 10 bases of the junction left unmatched. The CDR3 runs to 14 residues. Material for sequencing was blood. The V call is TRBV28, the J call TRBJ2-5; 10 positions match TRBD2. This TCR derives from a middle-aged woman in good health. DNA for the CDR3: TGTGCCAGCAGTTCTAGCGGGGGAGCCCTCGGGCAGTACTTC. Amino acids: CASSSSGGALGQYF.